The clone carrying this TCR beta chain was seen more than once but under ten times. Antigen: not known. Template-switching 5'RACE yielded the TCR cDNA; a universal primer site and UMIs were added in the process. In TCRdb, the 5' RACE reads were re-called with MiXCR into one record per CDR3 protein. The sample yields 550,000 or so distinct CDR3 sequences, less than 20% seen once. The data originate from a study of T cells after yellow fever vaccination. General study results and limits: Researchers cautioned that FACS-sorted repertoires could harbor abundant clonotypes contaminating from the bulk population.

After removal of 4 bases from V and 4 bases from J, the junction contained 5 bases not matched to a gene. The germline CDR1 and CDR2 sequences are WNHNN and SYGVQD (reference sequence). The CDR3 totals 15 residues. The sequence was obtained from a young man who received the YFV17D yellow fever vaccine. Sequencing used PBMCs, obtained 15 days after the yellow fever booster vaccination. V gene TRBV10-1 combines with J gene TRBJ2-2; 8 bases line up with TRBD2. The CDR3 protein is CASSGGGRSTGELFF. The DNA of the CDR3 is TGCGCCAGCAGTGGAGGCGGGAGGTCCACCGGGGAGCTGTTTTTT.